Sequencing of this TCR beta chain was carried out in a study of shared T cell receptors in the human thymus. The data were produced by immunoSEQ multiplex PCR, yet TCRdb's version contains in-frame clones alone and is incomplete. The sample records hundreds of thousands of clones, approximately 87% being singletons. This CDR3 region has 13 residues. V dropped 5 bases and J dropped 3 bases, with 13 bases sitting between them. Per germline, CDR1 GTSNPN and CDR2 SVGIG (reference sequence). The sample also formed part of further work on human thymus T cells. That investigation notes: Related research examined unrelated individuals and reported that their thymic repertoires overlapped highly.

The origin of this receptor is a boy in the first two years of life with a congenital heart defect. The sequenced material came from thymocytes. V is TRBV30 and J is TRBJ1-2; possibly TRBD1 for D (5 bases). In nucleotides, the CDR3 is TGTGCCTGGCATTCAGGCAGGGACTATGGCTACACCTTC. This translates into CAWHSGRDYGYTF.